The T cell receptor (beta chain) under discussion was sequenced for a study of T cell responses to AZD1222 COVID-19 vaccine. Turning to this clone: Its antigen is as yet unknown.

Broader study findings: Seropositive AZD1222 recipients at baseline numbered only 5 or 6. All repertoire sampling was performed exclusively after the peak T cell response. In a largely white British group with more females than males, clonal diversity was possibly underestimated.

TCRdb's copy holds only in-frame clones and misses some; the assay was immunoSEQ multiplex PCR. The sample carries some 150,000 clones, about 93% recorded once. Sequenced material: peripheral blood, taken 28 days after the second AZD1222 dose. The source of this sequence is an adult who received the AZD1222 COVID-19 vaccine.

Here the CDR3 DNA reads TGTGCCAGCAAGCTTGGGACAGTCTATGGCTACACCTTC. Protein sequence: CASKLGTVYGYTF. The genes are TRBV6-5 and TRBJ1-2; 7 bases map to TRBD1. With 7 bases clipped from V and 4 bases from J, the junction kept 6 bases outside the gene matches. Looked up from germline, CDR1 is MNHEY and CDR2 is SVGAGI. This CDR3 has 13 amino acids.